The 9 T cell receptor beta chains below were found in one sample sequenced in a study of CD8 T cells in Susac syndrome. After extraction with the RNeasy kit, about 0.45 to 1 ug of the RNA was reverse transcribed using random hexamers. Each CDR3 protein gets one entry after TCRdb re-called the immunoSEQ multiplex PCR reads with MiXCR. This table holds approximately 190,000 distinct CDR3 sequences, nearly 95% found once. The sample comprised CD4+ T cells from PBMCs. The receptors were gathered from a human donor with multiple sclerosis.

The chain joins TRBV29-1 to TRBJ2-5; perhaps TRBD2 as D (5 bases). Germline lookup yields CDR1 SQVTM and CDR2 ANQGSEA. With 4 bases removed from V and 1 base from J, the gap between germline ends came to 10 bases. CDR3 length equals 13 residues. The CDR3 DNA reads TGCAGCGTTGCGCCGAGCGGCCAAGAGACCCAGTACTTC. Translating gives CSVAPSGQETQYF.

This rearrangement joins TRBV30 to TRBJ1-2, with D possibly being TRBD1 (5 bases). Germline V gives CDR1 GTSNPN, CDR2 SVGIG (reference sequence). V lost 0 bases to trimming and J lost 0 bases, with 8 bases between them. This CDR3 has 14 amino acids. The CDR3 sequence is CAWSVLTANYGYTF. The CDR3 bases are TGTGCCTGGAGTGTCCTGACAGCTAACTATGGCTACACCTTC. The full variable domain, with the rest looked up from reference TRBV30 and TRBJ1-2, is SQTIHQWPATLVQPVGSPLSLECTVEGTSNPNLYWYRQAAGRGLQLLFYSVGIGQISSEVPQNLSASRPQDRQFILSSKKLLLSDSGFYLCAWSVLTANYGYTFGSGTRLTVV.

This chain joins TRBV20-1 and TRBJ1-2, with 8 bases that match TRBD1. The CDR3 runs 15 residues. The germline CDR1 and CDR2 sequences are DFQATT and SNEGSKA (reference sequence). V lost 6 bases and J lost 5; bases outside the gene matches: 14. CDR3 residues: CSALAGTGSGYGYTF. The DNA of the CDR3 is TGCAGTGCGCTAGCCGGGACAGGCTCAGGGTATGGCTACACCTTC.

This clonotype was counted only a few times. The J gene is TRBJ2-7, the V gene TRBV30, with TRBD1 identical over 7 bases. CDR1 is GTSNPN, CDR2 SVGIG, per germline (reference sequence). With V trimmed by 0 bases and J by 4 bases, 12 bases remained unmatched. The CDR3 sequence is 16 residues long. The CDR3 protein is CAWSVPRPVQGYEQYF. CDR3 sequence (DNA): TGTGCCTGGAGTGTACCCAGACCTGTACAGGGGTACGAGCAGTACTTC. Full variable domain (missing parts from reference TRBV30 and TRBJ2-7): SQTIHQWPATLVQPVGSPLSLECTVEGTSNPNLYWYRQAAGRGLQLLFYSVGIGQISSEVPQNLSASRPQDRQFILSSKKLLLSDSGFYLCAWSVPRPVQGYEQYFGPGTRLTVT.

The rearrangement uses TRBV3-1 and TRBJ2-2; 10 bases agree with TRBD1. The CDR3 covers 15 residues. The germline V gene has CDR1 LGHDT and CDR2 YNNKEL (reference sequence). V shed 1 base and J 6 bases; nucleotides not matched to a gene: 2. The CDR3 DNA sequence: TGTGCCAGCAGCCAAGGCGGGACAGGGGCCGGGGAGCTGTTTTTT. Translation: CASSQGGTGAGELFF.

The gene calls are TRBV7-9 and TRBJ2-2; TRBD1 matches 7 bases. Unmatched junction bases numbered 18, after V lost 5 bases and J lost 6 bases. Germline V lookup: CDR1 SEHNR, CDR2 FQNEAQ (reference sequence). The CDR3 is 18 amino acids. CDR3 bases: TGTGCCAGCAGCCCGTCCCCTGGACAGGACTTTAAGGCCGGGGAGCTGTTTTTT. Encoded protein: CASSPSPGQDFKAGELFF.

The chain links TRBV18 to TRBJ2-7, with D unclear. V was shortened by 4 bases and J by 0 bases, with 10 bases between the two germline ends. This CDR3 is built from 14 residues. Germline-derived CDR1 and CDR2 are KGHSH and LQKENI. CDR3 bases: TGTGCCAGCTCACACGAGAGCCCCTCCTACGAGCAGTACTTC. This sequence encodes CASSHESPSYEQYF.

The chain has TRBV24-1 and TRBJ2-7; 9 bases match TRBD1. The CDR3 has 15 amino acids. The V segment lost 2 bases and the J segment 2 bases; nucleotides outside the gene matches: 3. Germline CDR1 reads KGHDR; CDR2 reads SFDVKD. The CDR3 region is CATSDSGTGTYEQYF. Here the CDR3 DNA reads TGTGCCACCAGTGATTCCGGGACAGGGACCTACGAGCAGTACTTC.

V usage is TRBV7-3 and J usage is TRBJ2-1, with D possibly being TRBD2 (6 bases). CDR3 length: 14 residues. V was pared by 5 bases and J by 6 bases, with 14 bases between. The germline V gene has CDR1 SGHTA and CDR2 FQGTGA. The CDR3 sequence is CASSPGLHSNEQFF. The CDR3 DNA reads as TGTGCCAGCAGCCCGGGACTGCACTCCAATGAGCAGTTCTTC.